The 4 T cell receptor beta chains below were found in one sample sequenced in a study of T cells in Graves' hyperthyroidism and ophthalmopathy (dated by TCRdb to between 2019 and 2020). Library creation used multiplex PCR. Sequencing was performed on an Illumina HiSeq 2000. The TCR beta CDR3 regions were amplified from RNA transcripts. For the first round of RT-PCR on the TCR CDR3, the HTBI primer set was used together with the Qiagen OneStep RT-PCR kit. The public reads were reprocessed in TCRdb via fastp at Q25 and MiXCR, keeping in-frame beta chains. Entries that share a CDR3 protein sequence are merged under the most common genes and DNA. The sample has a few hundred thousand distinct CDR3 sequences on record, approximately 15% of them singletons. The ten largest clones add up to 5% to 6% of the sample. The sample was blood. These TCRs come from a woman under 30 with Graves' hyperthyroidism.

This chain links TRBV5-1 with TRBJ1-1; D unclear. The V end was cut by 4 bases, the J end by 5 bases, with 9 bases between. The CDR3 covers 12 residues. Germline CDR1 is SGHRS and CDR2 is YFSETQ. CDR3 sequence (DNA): TGCGCCAGCAGCCTTCGGGAGACTGAAGCTTTCTTT. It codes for CASSLRETEAFF.

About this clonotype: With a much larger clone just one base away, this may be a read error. The CDR3 sequence is CASKADTHTRELFF. DNA for the CDR3: TGTGCCAGCAAGGCAGATACTCACACCAGGGAGCTGTTTTTT. The chain recombines TRBV2 with TRBJ2-2, with D hard to call. The CDR3 has 14 residues. Germline CDR1 is SNHLY and CDR2 is FYNNEI.

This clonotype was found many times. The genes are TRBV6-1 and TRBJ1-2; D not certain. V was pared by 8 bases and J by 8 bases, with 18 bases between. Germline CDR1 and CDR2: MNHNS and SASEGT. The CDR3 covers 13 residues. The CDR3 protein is CASRYLNVKGYTF. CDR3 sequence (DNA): TGTGCCAGCCGTTATCTGAACGTGAAAGGCTACACCTTC.

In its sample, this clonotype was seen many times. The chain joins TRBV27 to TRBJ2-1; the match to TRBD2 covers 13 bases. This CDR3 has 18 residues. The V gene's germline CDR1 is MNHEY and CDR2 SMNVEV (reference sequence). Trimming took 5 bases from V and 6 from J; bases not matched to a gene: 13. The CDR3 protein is CASSTSRGTSGVPNEQFF. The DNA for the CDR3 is TGTGCCAGCAGTACCAGCCGGGGGACTAGCGGGGTCCCCAATGAGCAGTTCTTC.